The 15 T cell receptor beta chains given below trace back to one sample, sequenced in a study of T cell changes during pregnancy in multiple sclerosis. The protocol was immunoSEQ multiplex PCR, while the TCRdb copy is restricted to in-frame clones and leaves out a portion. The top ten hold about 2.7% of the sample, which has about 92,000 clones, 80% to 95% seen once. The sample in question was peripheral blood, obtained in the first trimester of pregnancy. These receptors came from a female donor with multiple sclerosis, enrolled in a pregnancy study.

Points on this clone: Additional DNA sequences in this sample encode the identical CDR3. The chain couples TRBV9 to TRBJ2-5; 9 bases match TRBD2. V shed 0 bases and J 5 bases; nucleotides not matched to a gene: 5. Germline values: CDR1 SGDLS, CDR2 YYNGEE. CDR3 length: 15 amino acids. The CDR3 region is CASSVEAGGPETQYF. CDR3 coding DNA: TGTGCCAGCAGCGTAGAAGCGGGGGGCCCGGAGACCCAGTACTTC.

The DNA of the CDR3 is TGTGCCAGCAGCTCGTGGGGGGAGGCCTACGAGCAGTACTTC. Translating gives CASSSWGEAYEQYF. This chain links TRBV7-8 with TRBJ2-7, with D tentatively TRBD2 (6 bases). V was cut by 4 bases and J by 2 bases, with 12 bases left in between. The CDR3 length is 14 residues. Germline loops: CDR1 SGHVS, CDR2 FQNEAQ. The entire variable domain, with the rest obtained from reference TRBV7-8 and TRBJ2-7, is as follows: GAGVSQSPRYKVAKRGQDVALRCDPISGHVSLFWYQQALGQGPEFLTYFQNEAQLDKSGLPSDRFFAERPEGSVSTLKIQRTQQEDSAVYLCASSSWGEAYEQYFGPGTRLTVT.

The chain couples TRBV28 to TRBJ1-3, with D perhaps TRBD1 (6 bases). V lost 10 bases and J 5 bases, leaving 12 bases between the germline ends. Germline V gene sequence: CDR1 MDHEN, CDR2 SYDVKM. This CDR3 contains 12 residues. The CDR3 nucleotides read TGTGCCACCGGGGGGGCAAGAAACACCATATATTTT. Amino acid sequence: CATGGARNTIYF.

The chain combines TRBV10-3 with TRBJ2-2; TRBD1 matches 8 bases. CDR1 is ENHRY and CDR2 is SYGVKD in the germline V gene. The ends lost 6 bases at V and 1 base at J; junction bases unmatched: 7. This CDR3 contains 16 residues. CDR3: CAIRGTGQENTGELFF. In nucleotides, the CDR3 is TGTGCCATCAGAGGGACGGGACAGGAGAACACCGGGGAGCTGTTTTTT.

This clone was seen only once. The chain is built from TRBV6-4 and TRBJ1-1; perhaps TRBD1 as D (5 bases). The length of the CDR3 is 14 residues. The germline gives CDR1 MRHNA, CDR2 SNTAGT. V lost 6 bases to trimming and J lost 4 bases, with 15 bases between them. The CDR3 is CASRGTGGTTEAFF. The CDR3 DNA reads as TGTGCCAGCAGAGGGACCGGGGGGACCACTGAAGCTTTCTTT.

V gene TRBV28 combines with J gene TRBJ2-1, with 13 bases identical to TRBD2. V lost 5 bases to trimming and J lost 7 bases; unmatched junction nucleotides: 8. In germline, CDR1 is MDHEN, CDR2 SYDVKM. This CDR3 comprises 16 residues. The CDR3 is CASSTGLAGVYNEQFF. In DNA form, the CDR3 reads TGTGCCAGCAGTACCGGACTAGCGGGAGTATATAATGAGCAGTTCTTC.

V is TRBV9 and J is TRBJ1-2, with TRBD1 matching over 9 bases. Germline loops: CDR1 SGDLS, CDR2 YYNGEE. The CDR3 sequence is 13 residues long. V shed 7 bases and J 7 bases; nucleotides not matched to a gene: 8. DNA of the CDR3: TGTGCCAGCGGAGGACAGGGGATCTCTGGCTACACCTTC. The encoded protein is CASGGQGISGYTF.

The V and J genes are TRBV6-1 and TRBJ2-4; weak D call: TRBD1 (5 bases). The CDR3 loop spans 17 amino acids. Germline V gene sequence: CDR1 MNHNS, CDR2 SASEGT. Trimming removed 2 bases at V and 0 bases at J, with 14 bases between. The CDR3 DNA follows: TGTGCCAGCAGTGAAACAGGTTTCTCCCTAGCCAAAAACATTCAGTACTTC. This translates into CASSETGFSLAKNIQYF.

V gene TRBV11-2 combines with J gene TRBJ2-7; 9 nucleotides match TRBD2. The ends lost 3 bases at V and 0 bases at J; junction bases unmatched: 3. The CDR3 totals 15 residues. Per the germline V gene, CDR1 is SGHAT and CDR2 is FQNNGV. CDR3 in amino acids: CASSFETSGSYEQYF. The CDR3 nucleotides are TGTGCCAGCAGCTTTGAGACTAGCGGCTCCTACGAGCAGTACTTC.

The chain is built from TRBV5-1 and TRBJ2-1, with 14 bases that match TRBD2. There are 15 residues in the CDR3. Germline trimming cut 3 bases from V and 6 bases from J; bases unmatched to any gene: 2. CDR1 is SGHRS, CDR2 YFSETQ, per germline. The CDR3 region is CASSSGLAGVNEQFF. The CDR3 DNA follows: TGCGCCAGCAGCTCGGGACTAGCGGGAGTCAATGAGCAGTTCTTC.

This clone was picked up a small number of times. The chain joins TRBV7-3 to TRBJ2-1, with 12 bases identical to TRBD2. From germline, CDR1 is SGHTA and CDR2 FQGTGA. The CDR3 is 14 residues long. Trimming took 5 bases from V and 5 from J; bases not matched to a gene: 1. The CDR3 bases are TGTGCCAGCAGCGGACTAGCGGGAAACAATGAGCAGTTCTTC. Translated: CASSGLAGNNEQFF.

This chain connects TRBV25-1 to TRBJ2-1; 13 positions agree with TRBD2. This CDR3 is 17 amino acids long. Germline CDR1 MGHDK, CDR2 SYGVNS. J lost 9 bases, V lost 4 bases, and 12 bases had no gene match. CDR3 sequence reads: CASSATPTSGRAGEQFF. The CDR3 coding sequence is TGTGCCAGCAGTGCCACCCCCACTAGCGGGAGGGCCGGTGAGCAGTTCTTC.

The CDR3 is CASKGGRYGYTF. DNA for the CDR3: TGTGCCAGCAAGGGGGGGCGATATGGCTACACCTTC. The chain employs TRBV27 and TRBJ1-2, with D perhaps matching TRBD1 (6 bases). The CDR3 totals 12 residues. From germline, CDR1 is MNHEY and CDR2 SMNVEV (reference sequence). V lost 7 bases and J 5 bases, leaving 11 bases between the germline ends.

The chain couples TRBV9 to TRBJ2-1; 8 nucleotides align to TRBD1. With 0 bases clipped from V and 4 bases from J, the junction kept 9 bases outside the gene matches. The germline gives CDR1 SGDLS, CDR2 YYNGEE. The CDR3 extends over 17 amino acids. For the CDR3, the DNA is TGTGCCAGCAGCGTAGCCCACAGGGGGGAGACTTACAATGAGCAGTTCTTC. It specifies CASSVAHRGETYNEQFF.

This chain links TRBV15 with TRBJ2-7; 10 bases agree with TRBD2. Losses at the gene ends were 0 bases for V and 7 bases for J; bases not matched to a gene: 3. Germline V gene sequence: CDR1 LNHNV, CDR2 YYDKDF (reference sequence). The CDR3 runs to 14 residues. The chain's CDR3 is CATSREGLASEQYF. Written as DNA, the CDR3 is TGTGCCACCAGCAGAGAGGGACTAGCGAGTGAGCAGTACTTC.